These 28 T cell receptor beta chains share one sample of origin, sequenced in a study of T cell clonotyping in hematopoietic cell transplantation. The assay was immunoSEQ multiplex PCR, and TCRdb's table has in-frame clones only and misses some. The sample has fewer than 10,000 clones, 70% to 90% seen once. The material sequenced was peripheral blood mononuclear cells, taken at the time of graft-versus-host disease after allogeneic stem cell transplant. The origin of the receptors is a male patient between 60 and 69 years old who had an allogeneic stem cell transplant from a related donor, so the T cells may come from the graft donor. Some clones in this sample may be carry-over from other donors' samples.

V gene TRBV5-6 combines with J gene TRBJ2-3; the D is unclear. Germline assignment: CDR1 SGHDT and CDR2 YYEEEE. Trimming removed 1 base from V and 0 bases from J, with 9 bases in between. The CDR3 extends over 15 amino acids. In nucleotides, the CDR3 is TGTGCCAGCAGCTTGTCGGGCCCTAGCACAGATACGCAGTATTTT. Protein product: CASSLSGPSTDTQYF.

This chain connects TRBV6-5 to TRBJ1-1; TRBD1 matches 7 bases. Germline V gene sequence: CDR1 MNHEY, CDR2 SVGAGI. The trim removed 10 bases at V and 2 bases at J, leaving 7 bases unmatched. The CDR3 contains 13 residues. DNA of the CDR3: TGTGCCACTAGTCGACAGGGAAACACTGAAGCTTTCTTT. It translates to CATSRQGNTEAFF.

The chain combines TRBV4-1 with TRBJ1-1; D is unclear. Germline V lookup: CDR1 MGHRA, CDR2 YSYEKL. V lost 3 bases to trimming and J lost 1 base, with 6 bases between them. CDR3 length: 13 residues. CDR3 region: CASSQRWNTEAFF. CDR3 coding DNA: TGCGCCAGCAGCCAGAGGTGGAACACTGAAGCTTTCTTT.

This sequence joins TRBV19 and TRBJ1-5; no clear D gene. Germline CDR1 is LNHDA and CDR2 is SQIVND (reference sequence). This CDR3 comprises 14 residues. V lost 7 bases and J lost 1, with 11 bases in between. The CDR3 DNA reads as TGTGCCAGTACCATGGGTTGGAGCAATCAGCCCCAGCATTTT. Its protein is CASTMGWSNQPQHF.

V usage is TRBV2 and J usage is TRBJ2-3; D could derive from TRBD1 or TRBD2 (5 bases each). Per germline, CDR1 SNHLY and CDR2 FYNNEI. V lost 5 bases to trimming and J lost 0 bases, with 15 bases between them. This CDR3 spans 16 amino acids. The CDR3 DNA sequence: TGTGCCAGCAGTCAAGGGGACGGACCAAGCACAGATACGCAGTATTTT. As protein: CASSQGDGPSTDTQYF.

The genes are TRBV6-5 and TRBJ1-6, with 7 bases matching TRBD1. Trimming cost V 4 bases and J 7 bases; bases outside gene matches: 4. Germline assignment: CDR1 MNHEY and CDR2 SVGAGI. The CDR3 has 14 amino acids. As DNA, the CDR3 is TGTGCCAGCAGTTCCTCGACAGGGAATTCACCCCTCCACTTT. Its translation is CASSSSTGNSPLHF.

For the CDR3, the DNA is TGTGCAAGTCGCTTAGCCCTTTGGGACAGGGCCTACGAGCAGTACTTC. Translation gives CASRLALWDRAYEQYF. The chain employs TRBV12-2 and TRBJ2-7; the table's D call of TRBD1 was not tested on the DNA. TRBV12-2 is marked as a pseudogene. The CDR3 contains 16 residues.

The J gene is TRBJ2-2, the V gene TRBV27, with TRBD2 matching over 11 bases. The V gene's germline CDR1 is MNHEY and CDR2 SMNVEV (reference sequence). J was trimmed by 3 bases and V by 3 bases; bases with no gene match: 6. The length of the CDR3 is 17 residues. Here the CDR3 DNA reads TGTGCCAGCAGTTTCCTAGCGGGGGGCCGATACACCGGGGAGCTGTTTTTT. It codes for CASSFLAGGRYTGELFF.

This chain links TRBV5-1 with TRBJ1-1; D is unresolved. Germline lookup yields CDR1 SGHRS and CDR2 YFSETQ. Trimming pared 0 bases from V and 4 bases from J, leaving 7 bases between. This CDR3 has 13 amino acids. CDR3 nucleotide sequence: TGCGCCAGCAGCTTGGAAGTGGGCACTGAAGCTTTCTTT. Translation: CASSLEVGTEAFF.

The J gene is TRBJ2-2, the V gene TRBV9, with TRBD1 matching over 11 bases. This CDR3 spans 15 amino acids. Germline V gives CDR1 SGDLS, CDR2 YYNGEE. With V trimmed by 4 bases and J by 7 bases, 6 bases remained unmatched. The CDR3 nucleotides read TGTGCCAGCAGCACCGGGACAGGGGGATTCGGGGAGCTGTTTTTT. This encodes CASSTGTGGFGELFF.

This clone has just a few counts. This chain links TRBV28 with TRBJ1-1; 8 nucleotides align to TRBD1. After removal of 6 bases from V and 2 bases from J, the junction contained 8 bases not matched to a gene. Germline V CDR1 and CDR2: MDHEN, SYDVKM. This CDR3 spans 15 amino acids. The chain's CDR3 is CASRTGGYINTEAFF. The CDR3, as DNA: TGTGCCAGCAGAACAGGGGGTTACATCAACACTGAAGCTTTCTTT.

This clone was found once. The rearrangement links TRBV7-6 to TRBJ1-6; no clear D gene. This CDR3 has 13 amino acids. In germline, CDR1 is SGHVS, CDR2 FNYEAQ. V gave up 1 base and J gave up 6 bases, with 4 bases separating them. The CDR3 region is CASSLEVNSPLHF. The CDR3 region has the DNA TGTGCCAGCAGCTTAGAAGTTAATTCACCCCTCCACTTT. The full variable domain, in which reference TRBV7-6 and TRBJ1-6 provide the parts outside the CDR3, is GAGVSQSPRYKVTKRGQDVALRCDPISGHVSLYWYRQALGQGPEFLTYFNYEAQQDKSGLPNDRFSAERPEGSISTLTIQRTEQRDSAMYRCASSLEVNSPLHFGNGTRLTVT.

This chain joins TRBV5-8 and TRBJ2-5, with D tentatively TRBD1 (6 bases). V lost 0 bases and J lost 3, with 6 bases in between. The CDR3 is 13 residues long. CDR1 and CDR2 (germline): SGHTS, YDEGEE. The CDR3 protein is CASSLDREETQYF. DNA for the CDR3: TGTGCCAGCAGCTTGGACAGGGAAGAGACCCAGTACTTC.

The CDR3 region is CASSLIGEYGYTF. DNA for the CDR3: TGTGCCAGCAGCTTAATAGGGGAGTATGGCTACACCTTC. The chain carries TRBV13 and TRBJ1-2, with D possibly TRBD1 on 5 matching bases. Trimming took off 2 bases at V and 5 bases at J, with 9 bases between the two ends. From germline, CDR1 is PRHDT and CDR2 FYEKMQ (reference sequence). The CDR3 totals 13 residues.

The V and J genes are TRBV11-2 and TRBJ2-3, with 7 bases that match TRBD1. The CDR3 extends over 15 amino acids. Germline CDR1 SGHAT, CDR2 FQNNGV. The V segment lost 5 bases and the J segment 3 bases; nucleotides outside the gene matches: 8. The CDR3 DNA is TGTGCCAGCAGCCCGAGTGGGACAGCAACAGATACGCAGTATTTT. Its translation: CASSPSGTATDTQYF. Looking up the rest from reference TRBV11-2 and TRBJ2-3 gives the full variable domain: EAGVAQSPRYKIIEKRQSVAFWCNPISGHATLYWYQQILGQGPKLLIQFQNNGVVDDSQLPKDRFSAERLKGVDSTLKIQPAKLEDSAVYLCASSPSGTATDTQYFGPGTRLTVL.

The V and J genes are TRBV30 and TRBJ1-1; 10 bases align to TRBD1. The CDR3 spans 17 residues. Looked up from germline, CDR1 is GTSNPN and CDR2 is SVGIG (reference sequence). The V gene end was trimmed by 2 bases and the J gene end by 5 bases; junction bases not matched to a gene: 14. The CDR3, as DNA: TGTGCCTGGAGTACAGATTCACGGGACAGGGGTCAAACTGAAGCTTTCTTT. This codes for CAWSTDSRDRGQTEAFF.

In its sample, this clone was seen once. This chain joins TRBV7-3 and TRBJ1-1; weak D call: TRBD1 (5 bases). The CDR3 has 14 residues. Germline CDR1 is SGHTA and CDR2 is FQGTGA. V was shortened by 4 bases and J by 0 bases, with 9 bases between the two germline ends. This CDR3 reads CASSSGLLNTEAFF. The CDR3 DNA sequence: TGTGCCAGCAGCTCGGGACTCTTGAACACTGAAGCTTTCTTT.

The V and J genes are TRBV5-1 and TRBJ1-1, with TRBD1 as a possible D gene (6 bases). Germline V gene sequence: CDR1 SGHRS, CDR2 YFSETQ. Trimming shortened V by 3 bases and J by 2 bases, and 26 bases separated the two germline ends. The CDR3 has 19 residues. Written as DNA, the CDR3 is TGCGCCAGCAGCTGGCTAAAGTCTGATCGAGCAGGGGTAAACACTGAAGCTTTCTTT. This translates into CASSWLKSDRAGVNTEAFF.

V is TRBV28 and J is TRBJ2-5; D is possibly TRBD1 (5 bases). The V end was cut by 5 bases, the J end by 4 bases, with 14 bases between. Germline CDR1 MDHEN, CDR2 SYDVKM. The CDR3 runs to 14 residues. The CDR3 DNA sequence: TGTGCCAGCAGTATCCAGGGTGCGAGAGAGACCCAGTACTTC. It encodes CASSIQGARETQYF.

The chain links TRBV28 to TRBJ1-3, with D unresolved. The V end was cut by 2 bases, the J end by 0 bases, with 8 bases between. CDR1 and CDR2 (germline): MDHEN, SYDVKM. The CDR3 totals 15 residues. The DNA of the CDR3 is TGTGCCAGCAGTTTACGGGAGTACTCTGGAAACACCATATATTTT. Its protein is CASSLREYSGNTIYF.

This clone occurred a few times. The chain carries TRBV28 and TRBJ1-2; the match to TRBD1 covers 7 bases. Germline CDR1 MDHEN, CDR2 SYDVKM. V shed 7 bases and J 8 bases; nucleotides not matched to a gene: 10. The length of the CDR3 is 13 residues. Here the CDR3 reads CASITDRVRGYTF. The CDR3 DNA reads TGTGCCAGCATTACCGACAGGGTTAGGGGCTACACCTTC.

In this sample, this clone turned up once. The chain is built from TRBV4-1 and TRBJ2-5; unclear D gene. V was pared by 0 bases and J by 0 bases, with 14 bases between. The germline gives CDR1 MGHRA, CDR2 YSYEKL. The CDR3 is made up of 17 amino acids. CDR3 DNA sequence: TGCGCCAGCAGCCAAGACGGTCTGCAAATGTACCAAGAGACCCAGTACTTC. It is translated as CASSQDGLQMYQETQYF.

The chain is built from TRBV7-2 and TRBJ2-2; TRBD1 matches 8 bases. Germline V gives CDR1 SGHTA, CDR2 FQGNSA. Unmatched junction bases numbered 3, after V lost 2 bases and J lost 7 bases. The CDR3 length is 14 residues. The CDR3 DNA follows: TGTGCCAGCAGCTTACAGGGGGCAGGCGGGGAGCTGTTTTTT. Amino acids: CASSLQGAGGELFF.

The chain joins TRBV7-9 to TRBJ2-7; D gene ambiguous. The CDR3 totals 13 residues. The germline V and J ends were trimmed by 2 bases and 3 bases, with 8 bases remaining between them. Per germline, CDR1 SEHNR and CDR2 FQNEAQ (reference sequence). In nucleotides, the CDR3 is TGTGCCAGCAGCTTACTCTGGGACTACGAGCAGTACTTC. Translation: CASSLLWDYEQYF.

The chain couples TRBV7-8 to TRBJ2-5; no firm D call. Germline assignment: CDR1 SGHVS and CDR2 FQNEAQ. The CDR3 covers 14 residues. V was pared by 1 base and J by 3 bases, with 9 bases between. The CDR3 here is CASSLGRNEETQYF. In nucleotides, the CDR3 is TGTGCCAGCAGCTTAGGACGGAACGAAGAGACCCAGTACTTC.

This clone was observed once. The chain recombines TRBV4-1 with TRBJ2-3, with D possibly being TRBD2 (6 bases). The germline V and J ends were trimmed by 3 bases and 0 bases, with 13 bases remaining between them. This CDR3 is built from 16 residues. The germline V gene encodes CDR1 MGHRA and CDR2 YSYEKL. The CDR3 coding sequence is TGCGCCAGCAGCCAGCCCGGGACTGCAAGCACAGATACGCAGTATTTT. Translated: CASSQPGTASTDTQYF.

In the case of this clone: An end of the junction does not agree with germline; a read error may underlie this. The chain is built from TRBV7-7 and TRBJ2-3; TRBD1 agrees at 7 bases. The CDR3 contains 14 residues. Per the germline V gene, CDR1 is SSHAT and CDR2 is FNYEAQ (reference sequence). The CDR3 region is CASSLGTGTDTQYF. The CDR3 DNA sequence: TGTGCTAGCAGCTTAGGGACAGGCACAGATACGCAGTATTTT.

In this sample, this clone turned up once. The CDR3, as DNA: TGCGCCAGCAGATTAGAGGGGGCGCCCACCGGGGAGCTGTTTTTT. Its protein is CASRLEGAPTGELFF. V gene TRBV5-1 combines with J gene TRBJ2-2; 7 positions agree with TRBD1. Trimming removed 5 bases from V and 4 bases from J; junction bases left unmatched: 8. Looked up from germline, CDR1 is SGHRS and CDR2 is YFSETQ. This CDR3 is 15 amino acids long. Full variable domain (remainder filled in from reference TRBV5-1 and TRBJ2-2): KAGVTQTPRYLIKTRGQQVTLSCSPISGHRSVSWYQQTPGQGLQFLFEYFSETQRNKGNFPGRFSGRQFSNSRSEMNVSTLELGDSALYLCASRLEGAPTGELFFGEGSRLTVL.